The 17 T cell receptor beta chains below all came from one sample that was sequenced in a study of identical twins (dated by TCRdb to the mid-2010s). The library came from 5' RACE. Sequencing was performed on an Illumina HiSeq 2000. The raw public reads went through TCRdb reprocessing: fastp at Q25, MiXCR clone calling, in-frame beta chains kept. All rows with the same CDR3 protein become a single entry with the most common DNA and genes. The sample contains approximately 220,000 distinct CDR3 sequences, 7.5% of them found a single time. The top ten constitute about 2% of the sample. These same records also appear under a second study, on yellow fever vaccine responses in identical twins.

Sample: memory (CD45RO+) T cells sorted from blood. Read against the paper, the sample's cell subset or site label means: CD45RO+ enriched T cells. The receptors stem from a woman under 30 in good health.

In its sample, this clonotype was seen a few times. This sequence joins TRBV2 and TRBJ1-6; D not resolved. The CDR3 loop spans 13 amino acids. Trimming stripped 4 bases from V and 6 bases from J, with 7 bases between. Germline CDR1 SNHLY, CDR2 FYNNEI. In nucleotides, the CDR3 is TGTGCCAGCAGTGGGGGTCCTAATTCACCCCTCCACTTT. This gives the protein CASSGGPNSPLHF.

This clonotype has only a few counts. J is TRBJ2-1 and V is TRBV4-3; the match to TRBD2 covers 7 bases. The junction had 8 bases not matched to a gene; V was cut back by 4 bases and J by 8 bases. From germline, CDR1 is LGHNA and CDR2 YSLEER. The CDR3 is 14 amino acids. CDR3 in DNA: TGCGCCAGCAGCCGGGGTAAGGGAGGGGATGAGCAGTTCTTC. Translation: CASSRGKGGDEQFF.

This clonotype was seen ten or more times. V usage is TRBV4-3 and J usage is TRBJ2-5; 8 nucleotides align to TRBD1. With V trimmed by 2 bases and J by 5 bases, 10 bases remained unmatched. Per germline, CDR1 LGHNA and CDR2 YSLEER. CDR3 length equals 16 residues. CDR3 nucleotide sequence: TGCGCCAGCAGCCAATCTTACGGACAGGGTGGGGAGACCCAGTACTTC. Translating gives CASSQSYGQGGETQYF.

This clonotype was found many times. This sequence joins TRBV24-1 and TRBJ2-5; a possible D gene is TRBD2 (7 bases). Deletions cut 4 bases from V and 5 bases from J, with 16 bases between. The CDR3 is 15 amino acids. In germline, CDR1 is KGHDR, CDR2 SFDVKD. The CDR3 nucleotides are TGTGCCACCAGTGACCCGGGGGGCCTAGGGGAGACCCAGTACTTC. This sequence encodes CATSDPGGLGETQYF.

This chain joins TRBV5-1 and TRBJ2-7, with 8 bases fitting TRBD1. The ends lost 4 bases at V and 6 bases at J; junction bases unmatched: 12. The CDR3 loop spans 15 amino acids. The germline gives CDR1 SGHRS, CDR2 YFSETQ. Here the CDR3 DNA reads TGCGCCAGCAGCCCACTGACCGGGACAGGAACCGAGCAGTACTTC. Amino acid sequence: CASSPLTGTGTEQYF.

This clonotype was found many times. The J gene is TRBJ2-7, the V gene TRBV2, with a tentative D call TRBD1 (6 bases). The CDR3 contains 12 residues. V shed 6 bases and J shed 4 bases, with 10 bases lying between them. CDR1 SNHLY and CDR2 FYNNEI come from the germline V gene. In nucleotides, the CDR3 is TGTGCCAGCAGGATTCAGGGGTACGAGCAGTACTTC. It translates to CASRIQGYEQYF.

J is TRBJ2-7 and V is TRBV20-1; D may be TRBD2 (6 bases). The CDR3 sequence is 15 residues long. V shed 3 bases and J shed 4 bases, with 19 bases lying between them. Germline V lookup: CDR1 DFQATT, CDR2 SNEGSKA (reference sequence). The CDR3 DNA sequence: TGCAGTGCTAGGGAATCGCTGCGGGGATTGTACGAGCAGTACTTC. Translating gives CSARESLRGLYEQYF.

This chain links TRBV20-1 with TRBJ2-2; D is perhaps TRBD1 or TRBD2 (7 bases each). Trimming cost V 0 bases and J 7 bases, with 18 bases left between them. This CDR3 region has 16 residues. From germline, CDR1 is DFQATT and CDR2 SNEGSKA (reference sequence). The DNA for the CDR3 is TGCAGTGCTAGAGATAGGGAGGGACAGAGGGACGGGGAGCTGTTTTTT. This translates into CSARDREGQRDGELFF.

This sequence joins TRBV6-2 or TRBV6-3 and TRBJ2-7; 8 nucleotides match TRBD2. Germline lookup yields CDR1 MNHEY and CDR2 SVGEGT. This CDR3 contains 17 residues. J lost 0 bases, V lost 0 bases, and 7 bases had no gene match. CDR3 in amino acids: CASSYSRSGRNSYEQYF. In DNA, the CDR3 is TGTGCCAGCAGTTACTCGAGGAGCGGGAGAAACTCCTACGAGCAGTACTTC.

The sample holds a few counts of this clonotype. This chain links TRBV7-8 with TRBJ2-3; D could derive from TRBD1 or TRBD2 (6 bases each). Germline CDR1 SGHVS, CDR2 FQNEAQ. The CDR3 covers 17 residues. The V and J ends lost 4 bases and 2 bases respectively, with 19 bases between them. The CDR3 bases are TGTGCCAGCAGCTCTAGGAGACTAGGGGGGAACACAGATACGCAGTATTTT. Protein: CASSSRRLGGNTDTQYF.

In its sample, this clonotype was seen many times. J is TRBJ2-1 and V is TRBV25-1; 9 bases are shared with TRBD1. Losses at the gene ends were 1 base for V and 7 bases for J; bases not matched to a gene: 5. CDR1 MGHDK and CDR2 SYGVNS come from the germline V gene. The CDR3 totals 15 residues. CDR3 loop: CASSEFGTGRNEQFF. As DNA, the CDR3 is TGTGCCAGCAGTGAATTCGGGACAGGGCGAAATGAGCAGTTCTTC.

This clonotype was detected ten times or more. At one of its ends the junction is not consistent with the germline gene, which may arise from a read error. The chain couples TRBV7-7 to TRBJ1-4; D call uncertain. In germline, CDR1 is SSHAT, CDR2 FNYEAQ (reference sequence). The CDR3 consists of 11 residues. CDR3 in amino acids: CASNLPPKLFF. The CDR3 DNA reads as TGTGCTAGCAACCTCCCCCCGAAACTGTTTTTT.

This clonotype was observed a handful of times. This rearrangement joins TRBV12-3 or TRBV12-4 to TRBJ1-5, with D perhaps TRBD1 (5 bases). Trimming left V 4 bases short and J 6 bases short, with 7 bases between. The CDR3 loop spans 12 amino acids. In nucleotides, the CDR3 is TGTGCCAGCAGTTCACAGGCTCAGCCCCAGCATTTT. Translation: CASSSQAQPQHF.

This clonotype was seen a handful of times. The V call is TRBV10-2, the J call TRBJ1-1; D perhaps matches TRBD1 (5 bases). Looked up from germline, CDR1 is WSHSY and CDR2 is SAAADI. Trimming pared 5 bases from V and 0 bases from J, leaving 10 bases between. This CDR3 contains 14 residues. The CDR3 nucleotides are TGCGCCAGCAGTCAGGACACCGTGAACACTGAAGCTTTCTTT. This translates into CASSQDTVNTEAFF.

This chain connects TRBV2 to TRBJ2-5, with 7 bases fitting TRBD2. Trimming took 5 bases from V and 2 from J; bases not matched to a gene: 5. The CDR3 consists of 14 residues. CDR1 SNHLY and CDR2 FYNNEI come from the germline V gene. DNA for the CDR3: TGTGCCAGCAGTCGGCGGGGGACTCAAGAGACCCAGTACTTC. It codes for CASSRRGTQETQYF.

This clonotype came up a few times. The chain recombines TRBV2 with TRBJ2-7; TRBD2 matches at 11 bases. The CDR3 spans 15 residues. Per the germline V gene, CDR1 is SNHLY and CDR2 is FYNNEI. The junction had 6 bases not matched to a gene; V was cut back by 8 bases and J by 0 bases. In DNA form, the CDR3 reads TGTGCCAGCTATCTAGCGGGAGGTGCCTCCTACGAGCAGTACTTC. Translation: CASYLAGGASYEQYF.

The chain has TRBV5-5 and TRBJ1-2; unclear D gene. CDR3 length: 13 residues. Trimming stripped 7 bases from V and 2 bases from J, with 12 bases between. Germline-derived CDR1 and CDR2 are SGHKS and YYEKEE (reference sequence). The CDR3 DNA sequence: TGTGCCAGCGGCCCTTTGCGGAACTATGGCTACACCTTC. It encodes CASGPLRNYGYTF.